These 9 T cell receptor beta chains came from one sample sequenced in a study of OX40 agonist ivuxolimab in advanced cancers. Produced via immunoSEQ multiplex PCR; TCRdb's table is partial and in-frame only. The profile covers some 90,000 clones, with about 90% appearing a single time and around 4% taken by the ten largest. The specimen was CD4+ or CD8+ T cells sorted from blood, collected in a trial of the OX40 agonist ivuxolimab. The origin of the receptors is an adult with an advanced solid tumor such as melanoma, head and neck, liver or kidney cancer.

With respect to this clone: Other DNA sequences of this sample code for an identical CDR3. This rearrangement joins TRBV6-1 to TRBJ2-2; D ambiguous. V shed 1 base and J shed 2 bases, with 5 bases lying between them. This CDR3 contains 14 residues. The germline CDR1 and CDR2 sequences are MNHNS and SASEGT. The chain's CDR3 is CASSEGPNTGELFF. As DNA, the CDR3 is TGTGCCAGCAGTGAAGGGCCTAACACCGGGGAGCTGTTTTTT.

The rearrangement joins TRBV30 to TRBJ2-3; D is unresolved. The germline V and J ends were trimmed by 2 bases and 4 bases, with 7 bases remaining between them. The CDR3 is 12 amino acids. CDR1 and CDR2 (germline): GTSNPN, SVGIG (reference sequence). The CDR3 spells CAWSSRPDTQYF. Written as DNA, the CDR3 is TGTGCCTGGAGTAGCCGCCCAGATACGCAGTATTTT.

This clone was seen a few times. The V and J genes are TRBV5-6 and TRBJ2-5; D not resolved. This CDR3 has 14 amino acids. Germline V gives CDR1 SGHDT, CDR2 YYEEEE. Trimming removed 2 bases from V and 5 bases from J, with 13 bases in between. The CDR3 loop reads CASSFGQSWETQYF. In nucleotides, the CDR3 is TGTGCCAGCAGCTTCGGGCAGTCCTGGGAGACCCAGTACTTC.

V and J are TRBV27 and TRBJ1-4, with 8 nucleotides matching TRBD1. The junction had 4 bases not matched to a gene; V was cut back by 5 bases and J by 8 bases. In germline, CDR1 is MNHEY, CDR2 SMNVEV (reference sequence). The CDR3 sequence is 13 residues long. For the CDR3, the DNA is TGTGCCAGCAGTGAGGACAGGGTGGAAAAACTGTTTTTT. This codes for CASSEDRVEKLFF.

This chain joins TRBV4-3 and TRBJ2-6; 8 bases fit TRBD1. This CDR3 is built from 16 residues. Germline CDR1 and CDR2: LGHNA and YSLEER. V lost 2 bases, J lost 3 bases, and 3 bases stayed unmatched. CDR3 sequence (DNA): TGCGCCAGCAGCCAACTCACAGGGGGTGGGGCCAACGTCCTGACTTTC. Amino acid sequence: CASSQLTGGGANVLTF.

The chain recombines TRBV11-1 with TRBJ2-1; no reliable D call. Germline CDR1 is SGHAT and CDR2 is FQDESV (reference sequence). Trimming took off 1 base at V and 9 bases at J, with 10 bases between the two ends. This CDR3 contains 13 residues. CDR3 bases: TGTGCCAGCAGCTTAGGTCGGGCTTCTGAGCAGTTCTTC. Its protein product is CASSLGRASEQFF.

This CDR3 is CASRREGTDTQYF. CDR3 coding DNA: TGTGCCAGCAGGCGGGAGGGAACAGATACGCAGTATTTT. J is TRBJ2-3 and V is TRBV2; 9 bases are shared with TRBD2. This CDR3 has 13 amino acids. J lost 3 bases, V lost 6 bases, and 1 base had no gene match. CDR1 is SNHLY, CDR2 FYNNEI, per germline.

This chain links TRBV14 with TRBJ2-1; D may be TRBD2 (5 bases). This CDR3 comprises 16 residues. Germline CDR1 is SGHDN and CDR2 is FVKESK. V dropped 1 base and J dropped 6 bases, with 16 bases sitting between them. Here the CDR3 reads CASSQVGGLLGNEQFF. Here the CDR3 DNA reads TGTGCCAGCAGCCAAGTTGGAGGACTCCTGGGCAATGAGCAGTTCTTC.

This sequence joins TRBV29-1 and TRBJ2-3; either TRBD1 or TRBD2 may fit D (5 bases each). Germline V lookup: CDR1 SQVTM, CDR2 ANQGSEA. The CDR3 length is 10 residues. V was cut by 6 bases and J by 12 bases, with 13 bases left in between. CDR3 residues: CSVVRDRQYF. Written as DNA, the CDR3 is TGCAGCGTAGTCCGGGACCGTCAGTATTTT.